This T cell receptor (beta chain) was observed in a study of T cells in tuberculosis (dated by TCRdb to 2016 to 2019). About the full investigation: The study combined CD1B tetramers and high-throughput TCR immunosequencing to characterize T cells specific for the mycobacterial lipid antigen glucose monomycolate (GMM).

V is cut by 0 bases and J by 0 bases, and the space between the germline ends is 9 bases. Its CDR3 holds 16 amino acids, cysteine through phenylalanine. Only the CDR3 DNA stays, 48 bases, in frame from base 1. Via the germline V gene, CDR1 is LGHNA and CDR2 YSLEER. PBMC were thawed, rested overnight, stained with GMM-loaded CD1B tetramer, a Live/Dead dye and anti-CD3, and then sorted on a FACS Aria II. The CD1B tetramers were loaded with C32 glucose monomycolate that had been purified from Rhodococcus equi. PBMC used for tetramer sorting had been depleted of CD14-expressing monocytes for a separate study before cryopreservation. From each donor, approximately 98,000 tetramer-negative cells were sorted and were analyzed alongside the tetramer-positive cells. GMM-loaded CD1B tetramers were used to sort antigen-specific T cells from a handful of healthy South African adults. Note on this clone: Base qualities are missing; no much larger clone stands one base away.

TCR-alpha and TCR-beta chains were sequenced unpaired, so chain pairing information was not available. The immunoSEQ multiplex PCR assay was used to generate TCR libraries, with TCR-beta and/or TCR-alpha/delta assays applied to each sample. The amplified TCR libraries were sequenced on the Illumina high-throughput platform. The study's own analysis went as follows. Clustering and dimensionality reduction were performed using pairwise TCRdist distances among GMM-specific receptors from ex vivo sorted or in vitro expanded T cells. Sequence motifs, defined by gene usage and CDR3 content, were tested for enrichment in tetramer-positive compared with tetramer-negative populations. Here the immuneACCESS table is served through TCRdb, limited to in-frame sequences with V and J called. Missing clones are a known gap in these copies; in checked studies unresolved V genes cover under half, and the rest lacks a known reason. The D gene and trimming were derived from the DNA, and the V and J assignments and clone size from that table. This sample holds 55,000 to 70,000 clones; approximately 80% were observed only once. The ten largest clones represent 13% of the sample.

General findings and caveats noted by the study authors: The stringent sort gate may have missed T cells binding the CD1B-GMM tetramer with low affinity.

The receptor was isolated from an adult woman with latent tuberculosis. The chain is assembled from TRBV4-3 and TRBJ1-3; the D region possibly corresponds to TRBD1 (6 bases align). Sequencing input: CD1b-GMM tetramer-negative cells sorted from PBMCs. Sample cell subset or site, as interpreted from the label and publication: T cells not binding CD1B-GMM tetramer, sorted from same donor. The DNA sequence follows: TGCGCCAGCAGCCAAGAAGGGGGTGGCTCTGGAAACACCATATATTTT. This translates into CASSQEGGGSGNTIYF.